These 24 T cell receptor beta chains came from one sample sequenced in a study of shared clonotypes between healthy human individuals. Method: immunoSEQ multiplex PCR; TCRdb's copy keeps in-frame clones and lacks some. Of fewer than 400,000 clones listed, approximately 74% are singletons. Sequencing was done on a sample of memory CD4+ T cells sorted from blood. Subset specified: CD45RA-negative fraction. The receptors shown here come from a man aged 25 to 40 in good health.

This clone was seen just once. The V and J genes are TRBV6-6 and TRBJ2-7; perhaps TRBD2 as D (5 bases). CDR1 is MNHNY and CDR2 is SVGAGI in the germline V gene (reference sequence). This CDR3 spans 12 amino acids. The V and J ends lost 6 bases and 4 bases respectively, with 10 bases between them. Here the CDR3 DNA reads TGTGCCAGCAGCCCTAGCCCATACGAGCAGTACTTC. Its translation is CASSPSPYEQYF.

This clone appeared many times. This rearrangement joins TRBV9 to TRBJ2-1; TRBD1 matches at 10 bases. The CDR3 loop spans 21 amino acids. From germline, CDR1 is SGDLS and CDR2 YYNGEE. CDR3 in DNA: TGTGCAGAAAACCGGGACAGGGGACATAGCGGGGAAGTCCACTCCTACAATGAGCAGTTCTTC. Translated, it gives CAENRDRGHSGEVHSYNEQFF. Using reference TRBV9 and TRBJ2-1 for the parts outside the CDR3, the full variable domain is DSGVTQTPKHLITATGQRVTLRCSPRSGDLSVYWYQQSLDQGLQFLIQYYNGEERAKGNILERFSAQQFPDLHSELNLSSLELGDSALYFCAENRDRGHSGEVHSYNEQFFGPGTRLTVL.

The gene calls are TRBV5-4 and TRBJ1-2, with TRBD1 as a possible D gene (6 bases). Trimming removed 4 bases from V and 1 base from J, with 14 bases in between. The germline CDR1 and CDR2 sequences are SGHNT and YYREEE (reference sequence). The CDR3 covers 15 residues. The CDR3 reads CASSLGTSVNYGYTF. CDR3 nucleotide sequence: TGTGCCAGCAGCCTAGGGACATCAGTTAACTATGGCTACACCTTC.

Only a few counts were recorded for this clone. The same CDR3 can be traced to other DNA sequences in this sample. The chain joins TRBV29-1 to TRBJ2-7; 12 nucleotides agree with TRBD2. In germline, CDR1 is SQVTM, CDR2 ANQGSEA. Trimming at V came to 5 bases and at J to 4 bases, leaving 6 bases not matched to a gene. The CDR3 covers 14 residues. The CDR3 here is CSVLGLAGLYEQYF. The DNA for the CDR3 is TGCAGCGTTCTAGGACTAGCGGGATTATACGAGCAGTACTTC.

This clone is termed medium-sized. The rearrangement links TRBV7-2 to TRBJ1-2; D remains ambiguous. CDR1 is SGHTA, CDR2 FQGNSA, per germline. Trimming left V 1 base short and J 1 base short, with 7 bases between. The CDR3 consists of 14 residues. The CDR3 DNA sequence: TGTGCCAGCAGCTTAGGGCAAAATAACTATGGCTACACCTTC. This gives the protein CASSLGQNNYGYTF.

This clone was counted a few times. This chain connects TRBV18 to TRBJ1-2, with a tentative D call TRBD1 (6 bases). Germline lookup yields CDR1 KGHSH and CDR2 LQKENI. This CDR3 has 15 residues. Trimming cost V 5 bases and J 3 bases, with 16 bases left between them. The chain's CDR3 is CASSLLRGEDYGYTF. The CDR3 DNA reads TGTGCCAGCTCATTACTCAGGGGAGAAGACTATGGCTACACCTTC.

The chain recombines TRBV14 with TRBJ2-2; tentatively, D is TRBD1 (7 bases). Trimming shortened V by 4 bases and J by 5 bases, and 14 bases separated the two germline ends. This CDR3 region has 15 residues. Germline CDR1 and CDR2: SGHDN and FVKESK. The CDR3 loop reads CASSLWAGGTGELFF. CDR3 sequence (DNA): TGTGCCAGCAGCCTGTGGGCAGGGGGGACCGGGGAGCTGTTTTTT.

The J gene is TRBJ1-3, the V gene TRBV15; the D gene is possibly TRBD1 (6 bases). Trimming removed 0 bases at V and 0 bases at J, with 12 bases between. The CDR3 covers 17 residues. CDR1 is LNHNV and CDR2 is YYDKDF in the germline V gene (reference sequence). As DNA, the CDR3 is TGTGCCACCAGCAGAGATAGGGGGAGCTCCTCTGGAAACACCATATATTTT. Its protein product is CATSRDRGSSSGNTIYF.

The chain combines TRBV18 with TRBJ2-1, with TRBD1 identical over 7 bases. Germline-derived CDR1 and CDR2 are KGHSH and LQKENI. CDR3 size: 15 residues. Trimming at V came to 5 bases and at J to 3 bases, leaving 7 bases not matched to a gene. As DNA, the CDR3 is TGTGCCAGCTCAGGGGACAGACTAAACTACAATGAGCAGTTCTTC. Amino acid sequence: CASSGDRLNYNEQFF. Full variable domain (rest looked up from reference TRBV18 and TRBJ2-1): NAGVMQNPRHLVRRRGQEARLRCSPMKGHSHVYWYRQLPEEGLKFMVYLQKENIIDESGMPKERFSAEFPKEGPSILRIQQVVRGDSAAYFCASSGDRLNYNEQFFGPGTRLTVL.

The chain carries TRBV20-1 and TRBJ2-5, with D tentatively TRBD1 (5 bases). Between the trimmed V and J ends, which lost 6 bases and 7 bases, there was a span of 12 bases. The CDR3 is 11 residues long. The V gene's germline CDR1 is DFQATT and CDR2 SNEGSKA (reference sequence). CDR3 loop: CSATERGTQYF. The CDR3 DNA reads TGCAGTGCCACCGAAAGGGGGACCCAGTACTTC.

This clone has just one count. This rearrangement joins TRBV2 to TRBJ2-1, with 10 positions matching TRBD2. V gave up 6 bases and J gave up 2 bases; unmatched junction bases: 7. The CDR3 has 16 residues. CDR1 and CDR2 from the germline V gene are SNHLY and FYNNEI. CDR3 sequence reads: CASRLLAGAAYNEQFF. CDR3 coding DNA: TGTGCCAGCAGGCTGCTAGCGGGAGCTGCCTACAATGAGCAGTTCTTC.

This clone was observed a few times. This sequence joins TRBV4-1 and TRBJ2-7, with a tentative D call TRBD1 (5 bases). CDR3 length equals 16 residues. V shed 0 bases and J shed 4 bases, with 16 bases lying between them. The germline V gene has CDR1 MGHRA and CDR2 YSYEKL. CDR3 sequence: CASSQELGALNYEQYF. DNA for the CDR3: TGCGCCAGCAGCCAAGAATTAGGGGCGCTTAATTACGAGCAGTACTTC.

This CDR3 is CASNRDVNYEQYF. CDR3 bases: TGCGCCAGCAACCGGGACGTAAACTACGAGCAGTACTTC. The genes are TRBV5-1 and TRBJ2-7, with D perhaps TRBD1 or TRBD2 (5 bases each). V lost 6 bases to trimming and J lost 3 bases, with 13 bases between them. This CDR3 has 13 residues. In germline, CDR1 is SGHRS, CDR2 YFSETQ.

The chain is built from TRBV9 and TRBJ1-4, with TRBD1 matching over 7 bases. This CDR3 region has 16 residues. With V trimmed by 0 bases and J by 8 bases, 10 bases remained unmatched. Germline CDR1 reads SGDLS; CDR2 reads YYNGEE. The CDR3 loop is CASSVGHTGAREKLFF. DNA for the CDR3: TGTGCCAGCAGCGTAGGGCATACAGGGGCTCGGGAAAAACTGTTTTTT.

This clone was seen only a few times. The chain carries TRBV2 and TRBJ2-5, with D perhaps TRBD1 (7 bases). The CDR3 is made up of 14 amino acids. CDR1 is SNHLY, CDR2 FYNNEI, per germline. Deletions cut 5 bases from V and 1 base from J, with 11 bases between. The DNA of the CDR3 is TGTGCCAGCAGTCGCGGGACAGTCCAAGAGACCCAGTACTTC. Protein sequence: CASSRGTVQETQYF.

The chain uses TRBV2 and TRBJ2-1, with TRBD1 identical over 9 bases. V gave up 3 bases and J gave up 6 bases; unmatched junction bases: 6. The CDR3 length is 15 residues. Per the germline V gene, CDR1 is SNHLY and CDR2 is FYNNEI. DNA for the CDR3: TGTGCCAGCAGTGACGGGACAGGGTCCCTCAATGAGCAGTTCTTC. As protein: CASSDGTGSLNEQFF.

In this sample, this clone turned up a few times. The gene calls are TRBV28 and TRBJ1-4; 11 bases map to TRBD1. Germline-derived CDR1 and CDR2 are MDHEN and SYDVKM. This CDR3 is 15 amino acids long. V was pared by 7 bases and J by 7 bases, with 8 bases of the junction left unmatched. DNA of the CDR3: TGTGCCAGCACCCTCTCCGGGACAGGGGGTGAAAAACTGTTTTTT. Translation: CASTLSGTGGEKLFF. Complete variable domain (other parts from reference TRBV28 and TRBJ1-4): DVKVTQSSRYLVKRTGEKVFLECVQDMDHENMFWYRQDPGLGLRLIYFSYDVKMKEKGDIPEGYSVSREKKERFSLILESASTNQTSMYLCASTLSGTGGEKLFFGSGTQLSVL.

This rearrangement joins TRBV6-1 to TRBJ1-5; D is ambiguous. The CDR3 loop spans 13 amino acids. Germline V lookup: CDR1 MNHNS, CDR2 SASEGT. V dropped 2 bases and J dropped 3 bases, with 5 bases sitting between them. The CDR3 region is CASSESLNQPQHF. The CDR3 bases are TGTGCCAGCAGTGAAAGTCTCAATCAGCCCCAGCATTTT.

The V and J genes are TRBV10-3 and TRBJ2-3; 8 positions agree with TRBD2. The CDR3 has 13 residues. The junction had 0 bases not matched to a gene; V was cut back by 3 bases and J by 4 bases. The germline gives CDR1 ENHRY, CDR2 SYGVKD. The CDR3, as DNA: TGTGCCATCAGTGACGGGGGGGCAGATACGCAGTATTTT. It codes for CAISDGGADTQYF.

The chain links TRBV7-2 to TRBJ2-1; 7 positions match TRBD2. This CDR3 comprises 16 residues. From germline, CDR1 is SGHTA and CDR2 FQGNSA. The ends lost 0 bases at V and 5 bases at J; junction bases unmatched: 7. CDR3 in amino acids: CASSLAGGVGNNEQFF. CDR3 DNA: TGTGCCAGCAGCTTAGCGGGAGGGGTCGGAAACAATGAGCAGTTCTTC.

This chain connects TRBV7-6 to TRBJ2-3; maybe TRBD2 (6 bases). CDR3 size: 16 residues. V lost 1 base and J lost 3, with 14 bases in between. The germline V gene encodes CDR1 SGHVS and CDR2 FNYEAQ. CDR3 nucleotides: TGTGCCAGCAGCTTAGAGGGCGGGGCGGGGACAGATACGCAGTATTTT. It codes for CASSLEGGAGTDTQYF. Filled out from reference TRBV7-6 and TRBJ2-3, the complete variable domain reads GAGVSQSPRYKVTKRGQDVALRCDPISGHVSLYWYRQALGQGPEFLTYFNYEAQQDKSGLPNDRFSAERPEGSISTLTIQRTEQRDSAMYRCASSLEGGAGTDTQYFGPGTRLTVL.

This clone was picked up many times. The chain couples TRBV18 to TRBJ2-1; 12 nucleotides match TRBD2. Trimming removed 2 bases from V and 6 bases from J; junction bases left unmatched: 2. The length of the CDR3 is 15 residues. Germline-derived CDR1 and CDR2 are KGHSH and LQKENI. The CDR3 region is CASSPRLAGVNEQFF. In nucleotides, the CDR3 is TGTGCCAGCTCACCAAGACTAGCGGGAGTCAATGAGCAGTTCTTC. The full variable domain, completed using reference TRBV18 and TRBJ2-1, is NAGVMQNPRHLVRRRGQEARLRCSPMKGHSHVYWYRQLPEEGLKFMVYLQKENIIDESGMPKERFSAEFPKEGPSILRIQQVVRGDSAAYFCASSPRLAGVNEQFFGPGTRLTVL.

This clone was counted only a few times. The J gene is TRBJ2-1, the V gene TRBV9; 13 nucleotides line up with TRBD2. Losses at the gene ends were 0 bases for V and 4 bases for J; bases not matched to a gene: 4. The CDR3 runs 17 residues. Germline V lookup: CDR1 SGDLS, CDR2 YYNGEE. The CDR3 region is CASSVVGTSGTYNEQFF. Written as DNA, the CDR3 is TGTGCCAGCAGCGTAGTTGGGACTAGCGGGACGTACAATGAGCAGTTCTTC.

This chain uses TRBV4-3 with TRBJ2-7; TRBD1 might be the D (6 bases). Germline CDR1 is LGHNA and CDR2 is YSLEER. CDR3 length: 14 amino acids. Trimming pared 0 bases from V and 7 bases from J, leaving 13 bases between. Here the CDR3 reads CASSQDGTFGEQYF. CDR3 DNA: TGCGCCAGCAGCCAAGATGGGACATTCGGGGAGCAGTACTTC.